This TCR beta chain appears in the sequencing data of a study of T cells after posttransplantation cyclophosphamide. Broader study findings: After PTCy, TRB diversity resembled that of CNI/methotrexate controls.

Repertoires were generated with immunoSEQ multiplex PCR, while TCRdb's copy carries only in-frame clones and drops some. Of over 7,500 clones in the sample, over 95% were seen once. Note on this clone: Its matching antigen is unknown.

Material for sequencing was naive CD8+ T cells sorted from PBMCs. This sequence originates from a man aged 45-65 years in good health, CMV-negative, and a related stem cell transplant donor.

CDR3 coding DNA: TGTGCCAGCAGCACCCACCCGGGACAGGGGGACAATGAGCAGTTCTTC. Protein product: CASSTHPGQGDNEQFF. V and J are TRBV9 and TRBJ2-1; 11 positions agree with TRBD1. Germline V gene sequence: CDR1 SGDLS, CDR2 YYNGEE. V gave up 4 bases and J gave up 5 bases; unmatched junction bases: 8. The CDR3 sequence is 16 residues long.